The source of this TCR beta chain is a study of T-cell reconstitution after alpha-beta-depleted transplantation in children. This clonotype showed up many times. The TCRbeta library incorporated unique molecular identifiers. From the PCR reads, TCRdb called clonotypes with MiXCR, one entry per CDR3 protein. Of 450,000 to 500,000 distinct CDR3 sequences in the sample, approximately 12% were seen once. This TCR was recovered from a human donor who donated a stem cell graft to a child with combined immunodeficiency. The specimen was PBMCs from the stem cell graft donor, collected from the stem cell graft.

CDR3 loop: CASSRARTTGELFF. DNA for the CDR3: TGTGCCAGCAGTCGGGCCCGGACCACCGGGGAGCTGTTTTTT. The genes are TRBV12-3 or TRBV12-4 and TRBJ2-2; D unresolved. The CDR3 consists of 14 residues. The V end lost 5 bases, the J end lost 4 bases, and 11 bases lay between the germline ends.